The TCR beta chain under discussion was sequenced for a study of cytomegalovirus exposure and HLA in healthy donors. Regarding this clone: What it recognizes is unknown.

TCRdb's table, derived via immunoSEQ multiplex PCR, lists solely in-frame clones and lacks some. Altogether 150,000 to 200,000 clones are present, roughly 82% being singletons, with the ten largest covering around 6.7%. Notes on the study in general: The dataset shows that most TCR sequences were rare, while some public TCRs occurred in many donors. According to the study, approximately 150 TCR beta chains were cytomegalovirus-associated.

Germline loops: CDR1 SGHVS, CDR2 FQNEAQ. This CDR3 region has 15 residues. V was pared by 0 bases and J by 3 bases, with 9 bases between. The rearrangement uses TRBV7-8 and TRBJ1-5; possibly TRBD1 for D (5 bases). The material sequenced was PBMCs. The source is a man aged 18 to 29 in good health and CMV-seropositive. The CDR3 DNA is TGTGCCAGCAGCTTAGCTCCCAGGGCCAATCAGCCCCAGCATTTT. Amino acid sequence: CASSLAPRANQPQHF. Looking up the rest from reference TRBV7-8 and TRBJ1-5 gives the full variable domain: GAGVSQSPRYKVAKRGQDVALRCDPISGHVSLFWYQQALGQGPEFLTYFQNEAQLDKSGLPSDRFFAERPEGSVSTLKIQRTQQEDSAVYLCASSLAPRANQPQHFGDGTRLSIL.